One and the same sample provided the 21 T cell receptor beta chains below, sequenced in a study of immune heterogeneity within non-small cell lung tumors. TCR beta CDR3 regions came from multiplex PCR with 32 forward V and 13 reverse J primers. Via MiXCR, TCRdb re-called the multiplex PCR reads, giving one row per CDR3 protein. The repertoire holds around 3,000 distinct CDR3 sequences, roughly 45% seen once, with around 50% in the top ten. Each sample used approximately 570 ng of genomic DNA from bulk tumor tissue. Multiple widely separated biopsies were taken from each primary tumor at surgery. The study cohort was described as untreated, and its members had newly diagnosed non-small cell lung cancer. They went on to have curative surgery. The sample was lung tumor tissue. The receptors were gathered from a man aged 55 to 70 with non-small cell lung cancer.

In its sample, this clonotype is medium-sized. This chain links TRBV7-2 with TRBJ1-4; 7 bases line up with TRBD1. CDR3 size: 15 residues. Germline CDR1 and CDR2: SGHTA and FQGNSA. Trimming removed 1 base from V and 5 bases from J; junction bases left unmatched: 4. For the CDR3, the DNA is TGTGCCAGCAGCTTAGGAGGGACAGCAAATGAAAAACTGTTTTTT. Amino acid sequence: CASSLGGTANEKLFF.

Regarding this clonotype: A read error is possible here, since a much larger clone lies one base away. The chain recombines TRBV18 with TRBJ1-5; D ambiguous. V lost 4 bases and J lost 7, with 17 bases in between. Germline V gene sequence: CDR1 KGHSH, CDR2 LQKENI. The CDR3 length is 15 residues. The CDR3 sequence: CASSLAQWAGQPQHF. Written as DNA, the CDR3 is TGTGCCAGCTCACTGGCACAGTGGGCTGGGCAGCCCCAGCATTTT.

The genes are TRBV6-2 or TRBV6-3 and TRBJ1-5; D is uncertain. Trimming took off 0 bases at V and 10 bases at J, with 7 bases between the two ends. This CDR3 has 12 amino acids. CDR1 MNHEY and CDR2 SVGEGT come from the germline V gene. The CDR3 loop is CASSYSRIPQHF. The DNA of the CDR3 is TGTGCCAGCAGTTACTCGAGGATCCCCCAGCATTTT.

This clonotype is classed as medium-sized. The chain links TRBV10-1 to TRBJ2-1, with 9 bases aligning to TRBD1. Germline CDR1 is WNHNN and CDR2 is SYGVQD (reference sequence). This CDR3 spans 16 amino acids. Germline trimming cut 3 bases from V and 8 bases from J; bases unmatched to any gene: 11. The CDR3 loop is CASSESGTGFKDEQFF. CDR3 sequence (DNA): TGCGCCAGCAGTGAATCCGGGACAGGGTTTAAGGATGAGCAGTTCTTC.

The genes are TRBV5-1 and TRBJ1-1, with TRBD1 identical over 9 bases. Per the germline V gene, CDR1 is SGHRS and CDR2 is YFSETQ. V trimming: 5 bases; J trimming: 3 bases; junction bases outside the gene matches: 8. This CDR3 comprises 15 residues. CDR3 amino acids: CASRPGQGQDTEAFF. The CDR3 DNA reads TGCGCCAGCAGACCCGGACAGGGGCAAGACACTGAAGCTTTCTTT.

V and J are TRBV7-9 and TRBJ1-2; possible D gene TRBD1, 6 bases. The CDR3 contains 15 residues. V was pared by 5 bases and J by 1 base, with 14 bases between. Germline CDR1 reads SEHNR; CDR2 reads FQNEAQ (reference sequence). The CDR3 bases are TGTGCCAGCAGCCCTCCGGGACACGTTAACTATGGCTACACCTTC. The encoded protein is CASSPPGHVNYGYTF.

In this sample, this clonotype is medium-sized. V is TRBV20-1 and J is TRBJ2-1; TRBD2 is a possible D gene (6 bases). V was trimmed by 6 bases and J by 4 bases, leaving 22 bases between them. The CDR3 is made up of 16 amino acids. Germline-derived CDR1 and CDR2 are DFQATT and SNEGSKA (reference sequence). The CDR3 protein is CSASGGALARYNEQFF. CDR3 coding DNA: TGCAGTGCCAGTGGAGGGGCGCTAGCGCGGTACAATGAGCAGTTCTTC.

In its sample, this clonotype ranks as medium-sized. The genes are TRBV27 and TRBJ2-7; TRBD2 is a possible D gene (6 bases). The CDR3 sequence is 14 residues long. CDR1 MNHEY and CDR2 SMNVEV come from the germline V gene (reference sequence). V was trimmed by 7 bases and J by 6 bases, leaving 19 bases between them. Here the CDR3 reads CASNSGDPRGEQYF. The DNA for the CDR3 is TGTGCCAGCAACTCGGGGGACCCTCGGGGCGAGCAGTACTTC.

This chain uses TRBV19 with TRBJ2-6; D gene ambiguous. The CDR3 runs to 11 residues. Germline CDR1 is LNHDA and CDR2 is SQIVND (reference sequence). The V gene lost 7 bases and the J gene lost 3 bases, with 1 base spanning the gap. The DNA for the CDR3 is TGTGCCAGTAATGGGGCCAACGTCCTGACTTTC. It codes for CASNGANVLTF.

This clonotype ranks as large. The chain's CDR3 is CASRTGGTYEQYV. The CDR3, as DNA: TGTGCCAGCAGGACTGGGGGAACCTACGAGCAGTACGTC. The genes are TRBV2 and TRBJ2-7, with D perhaps TRBD1 or TRBD2 (5 bases each). The CDR3 covers 13 residues. From germline, CDR1 is SNHLY and CDR2 FYNNEI. Trimming stripped 6 bases from V and 2 bases from J, with 11 bases between.

This clonotype ranks as medium-sized. The J gene is TRBJ1-2, the V gene TRBV18; D is unresolved. The CDR3 has 14 residues. The V gene lost 1 base and the J gene lost 7 bases, with 13 bases spanning the gap. Germline values: CDR1 KGHSH, CDR2 LQKENI. The DNA for the CDR3 is TGTGCCAGCTCACCACGGGAGACAAGCCGTGGCTACACCTTC. This translates into CASSPRETSRGYTF.

The chain uses TRBV15 and TRBJ2-1; D may match TRBD1 or TRBD2 (5 bases each). Germline assignment: CDR1 LNHNV and CDR2 YYDKDF (reference sequence). The CDR3 loop spans 14 amino acids. V dropped 0 bases and J dropped 5 bases, with 8 bases sitting between them. CDR3 sequence: CATSRDGGNNEQFF. The CDR3 DNA is TGTGCCACCAGCAGAGATGGGGGTAACAATGAGCAGTTCTTC.

This clonotype is labeled as medium-sized (0.01 to 0.1%). This chain connects TRBV30 to TRBJ2-5; TRBD1 might be the D (6 bases). The CDR3 totals 14 residues. The germline V gene has CDR1 GTSNPN and CDR2 SVGIG (reference sequence). V was cut by 0 bases and J by 1 base, with 9 bases left in between. CDR3 amino acids: CAWSVQGFQETQYF. The CDR3 DNA sequence: TGTGCCTGGAGTGTTCAGGGGTTCCAAGAGACCCAGTACTTC.

Only one count was recorded for this clonotype. V and J are TRBV18 and TRBJ2-7, with D unresolved. Trimming took 3 bases from V and 1 from J, leaving 13 bases between them. The germline V gene has CDR1 KGHSH and CDR2 LQKENI. The CDR3 has 15 amino acids. DNA of the CDR3: TGTGCCAGCTCACCCTACGAGGTACGGTCCTACGAGCAGTACTTC. It specifies CASSPYEVRSYEQYF.

This clonotype was seen a handful of times. The chain couples TRBV12-3 or TRBV12-4 to TRBJ1-1; D is unclear. Trimming pared 1 base from V and 0 bases from J, leaving 6 bases between. CDR3 length equals 14 residues. CDR3 region: CASSLGGMNTEAFF. The CDR3 DNA follows: TGTGCCAGCAGTTTAGGAGGGATGAACACTGAAGCTTTCTTT.

Judged by abundance, this clonotype is medium-sized. V gene TRBV6-5 combines with J gene TRBJ2-1; tentative D call: TRBD1 (5 bases). The germline V gene encodes CDR1 MNHEY and CDR2 SVGAGI. The CDR3 consists of 14 residues. V was trimmed by 2 bases and J by 6 bases, leaving 11 bases between them. CDR3 DNA: TGTGCCAGCAGTTACCGTCAGGGTGGCAATGAGCAGTTCTTC. Encoded protein: CASSYRQGGNEQFF.

V gene TRBV5-4 combines with J gene TRBJ2-7; 8 nucleotides agree with TRBD1. V was clipped by 2 bases and J by 2 bases; unmatched bases: 3. Germline CDR1 and CDR2: SGHNT and YYREEE (reference sequence). CDR3 length equals 14 residues. Here the CDR3 reads CASSLGQGAYEQYF. The CDR3 nucleotides read TGTGCCAGCAGCTTAGGACAGGGAGCCTACGAGCAGTACTTC.

The chain links TRBV28 to TRBJ1-4; possible D gene TRBD1, 5 bases. Germline CDR1 reads MDHEN; CDR2 reads SYDVKM. The CDR3 is made up of 12 amino acids. Trimming stripped 9 bases from V and 7 bases from J, with 12 bases between. The CDR3: CASQGTIEKLFF. In DNA, the CDR3 is TGTGCCAGTCAAGGGACGATTGAAAAACTGTTTTTT.

In its sample, this clonotype is medium-sized. The chain is built from TRBV20-1 and TRBJ2-3; no definite D call. CDR3 size: 10 residues. From germline, CDR1 is DFQATT and CDR2 SNEGSKA (reference sequence). The V and J ends lost 5 bases and 12 bases respectively, with 12 bases between them. The CDR3 sequence: CSAADGPQYF. The DNA of the CDR3 is TGCAGTGCTGCGGACGGACCACAGTATTTT.

By sample share, this clonotype is medium-sized. The gene calls are TRBV19 and TRBJ2-3; 9 bases agree with TRBD1. J gave up 7 bases and V 3 bases, and 11 bases lay outside the gene matches. Per the germline V gene, CDR1 is LNHDA and CDR2 is SQIVND (reference sequence). The CDR3 sequence is 16 residues long. The CDR3 DNA reads TGTGCCAGTAGTATGGGTGACAGGGGGTACTTGAATACGCAGTATTTT. Protein sequence: CASSMGDRGYLNTQYF.

This clonotype was seen a few times. V is TRBV3-1 and J is TRBJ2-5; 7 bases agree with TRBD2. Germline V CDR1 and CDR2: LGHDT, YNNKEL (reference sequence). The CDR3 totals 16 residues. J lost 4 bases, V lost 0 bases, and 8 bases had no gene match. DNA for the CDR3: TGTGCCAGCAGCCAAGATCTTTGGGGGGGAGGAGAGACCCAGTACTTC. Its translation: CASSQDLWGGGETQYF.